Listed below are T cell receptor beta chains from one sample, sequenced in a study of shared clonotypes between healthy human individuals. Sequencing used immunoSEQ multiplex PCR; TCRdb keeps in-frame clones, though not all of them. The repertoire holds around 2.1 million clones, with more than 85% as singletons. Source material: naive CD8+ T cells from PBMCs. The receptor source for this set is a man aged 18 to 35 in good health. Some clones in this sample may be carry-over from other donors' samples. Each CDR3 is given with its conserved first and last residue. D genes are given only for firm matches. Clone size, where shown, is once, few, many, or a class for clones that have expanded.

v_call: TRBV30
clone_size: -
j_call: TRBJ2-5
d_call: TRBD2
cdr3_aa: CACFSWGGETQYF
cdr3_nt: TGTGCCTGCTTTTCGTGGGGGGGGGAGACCCAGTACTTC

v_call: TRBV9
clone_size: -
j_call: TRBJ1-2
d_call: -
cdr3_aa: CASSLGGAYGYTF
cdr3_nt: TGTGCCAGCAGCCTAGGGGGGGCCTATGGCTACACCTTC

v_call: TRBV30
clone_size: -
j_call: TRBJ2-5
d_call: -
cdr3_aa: CAWREWLGLRQETQYF
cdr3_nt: TGTGCCTGGAGGGAGTGGTTGGGGTTGAGGCAAGAGACCCAGTACTTC

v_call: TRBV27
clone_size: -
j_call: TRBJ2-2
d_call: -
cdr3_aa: CASSLSRGQHTGELFF
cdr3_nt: TGTGCCAGCAGTTTATCGCGGGGACAACACACCGGGGAGCTGTTTTTT

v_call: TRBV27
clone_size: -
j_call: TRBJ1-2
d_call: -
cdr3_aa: CASGLAGSYGYTF
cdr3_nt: TGTGCCAGCGGCCTGGCAGGGTCCTATGGCTACACCTTC

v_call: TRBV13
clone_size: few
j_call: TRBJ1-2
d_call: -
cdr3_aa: CASSPLPTALYGYTF
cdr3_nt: TGTGCCAGCAGCCCGCTGCCGACAGCCCTATATGGCTACACCTTC

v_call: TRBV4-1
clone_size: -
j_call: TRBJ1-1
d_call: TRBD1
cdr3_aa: CASSQDGQGGTEAFF
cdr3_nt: TGCGCCAGCAGCCAAGACGGGCAGGGGGGGACTGAAGCTTTCTTT

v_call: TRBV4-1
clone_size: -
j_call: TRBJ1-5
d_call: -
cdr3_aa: CASSQDRTRSNQPQHF
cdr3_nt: TGCGCCAGCAGCCAAGATCGAACGAGAAGTAATCAGCCCCAGCATTTT

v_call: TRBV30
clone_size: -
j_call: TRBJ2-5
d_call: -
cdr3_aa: CAWSVGSSGWETQYF
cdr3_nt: TGTGCCTGGAGTGTCGGTTCCTCAGGGTGGGAGACCCAGTACTTC

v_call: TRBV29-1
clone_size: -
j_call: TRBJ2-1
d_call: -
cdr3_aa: CSVLRDSTLGEQFF
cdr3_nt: TGCAGCGTTCTCCGGGACTCGACCCTCGGGGAGCAGTTCTTC

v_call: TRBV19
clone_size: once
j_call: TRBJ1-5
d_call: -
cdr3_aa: CASKPEFVGPTPQHF
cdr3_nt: TGTGCCAGTAAACCAGAGTTTGTGGGTCCGACGCCCCAGCATTTT

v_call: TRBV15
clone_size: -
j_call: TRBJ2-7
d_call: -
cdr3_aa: CATSRAFNLNPYEQYF
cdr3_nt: TGTGCCACCAGCAGAGCTTTTAACCTTAATCCCTACGAGCAGTACTTC

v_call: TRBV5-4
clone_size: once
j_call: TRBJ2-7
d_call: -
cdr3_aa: CASSLGGAQGEQYF
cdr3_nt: TGTGCCAGCAGCTTGGGGGGGGCTCAAGGCGAGCAGTACTTC

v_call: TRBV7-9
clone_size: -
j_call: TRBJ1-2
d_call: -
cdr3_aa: CASSSGSPSYGYTF
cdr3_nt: TGTGCCAGCAGCTCGGGGAGTCCCTCCTATGGCTACACCTTC

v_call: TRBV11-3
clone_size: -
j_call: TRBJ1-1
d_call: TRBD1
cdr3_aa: CASSDRDRGHTEAFF
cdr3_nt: TGTGCCAGCAGCGACCGGGACAGGGGGCACACTGAAGCTTTCTTT

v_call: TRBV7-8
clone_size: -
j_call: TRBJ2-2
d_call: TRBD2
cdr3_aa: CASSLGLAGDVGGELFF
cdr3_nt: TGTGCCAGCAGCTTGGGACTAGCGGGGGACGTCGGCGGGGAGCTGTTTTTT

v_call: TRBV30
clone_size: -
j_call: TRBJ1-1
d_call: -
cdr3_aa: CAWSVFAGTEAFF
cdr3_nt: TGTGCCTGGAGTGTCTTCGCGGGAACTGAAGCTTTCTTT

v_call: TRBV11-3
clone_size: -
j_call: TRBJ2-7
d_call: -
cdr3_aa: CASSLKAAYEQYF
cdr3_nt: TGTGCCAGCAGCTTAAAGGCTGCCTACGAGCAGTACTTC

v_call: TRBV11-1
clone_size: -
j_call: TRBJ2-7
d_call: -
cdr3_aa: CASSLGGWSSYEQYF
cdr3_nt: TGTGCCAGCAGCTTAGGTGGCTGGAGCTCCTACGAGCAGTACTTC

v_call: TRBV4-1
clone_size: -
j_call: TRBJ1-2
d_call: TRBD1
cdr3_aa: CASSLHPRDRGGYGYTF
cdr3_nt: TGCGCCAGCAGCCTCCACCCCCGGGACAGGGGGGGCTATGGCTACACCTTC

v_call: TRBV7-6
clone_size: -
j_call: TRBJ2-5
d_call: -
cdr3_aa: CASSPSQETQYF
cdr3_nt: TGTGCCAGCAGCCCAAGCCAAGAGACCCAGTACTTC

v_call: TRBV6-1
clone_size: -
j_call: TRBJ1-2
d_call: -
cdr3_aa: CASMTGRNYGYTF
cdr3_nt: TGTGCCAGCATGACGGGCCGTAACTATGGCTACACCTTC

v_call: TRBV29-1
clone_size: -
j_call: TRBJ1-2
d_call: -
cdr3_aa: CSVEEGGFYGYTF
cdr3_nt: TGCAGCGTTGAAGAAGGAGGCTTCTATGGCTACACCTTC

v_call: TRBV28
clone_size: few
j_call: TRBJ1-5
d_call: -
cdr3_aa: CASHNQPQHF
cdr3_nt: TGTGCCAGCCACAATCAGCCCCAGCATTTT

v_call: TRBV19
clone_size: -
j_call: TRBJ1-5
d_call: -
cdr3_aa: CASSIAQNPSNQPQHF
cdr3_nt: TGTGCCAGTAGTATAGCCCAGAATCCTAGCAATCAGCCCCAGCATTTT

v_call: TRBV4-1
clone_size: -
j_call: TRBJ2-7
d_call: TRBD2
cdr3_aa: CASSPPGGTSGTDQYF
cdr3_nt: TGCGCCAGCAGCCCCCCGGGGGGGACTAGCGGGACAGATCAGTACTTC

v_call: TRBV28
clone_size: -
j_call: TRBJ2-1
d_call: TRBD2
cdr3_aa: CASSTGLAGYNEQFF
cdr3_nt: TGTGCCAGCAGCACGGGACTAGCGGGGTACAATGAGCAGTTCTTC

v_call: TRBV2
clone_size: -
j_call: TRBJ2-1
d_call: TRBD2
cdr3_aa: CASSTGTSGRAPYNEQFF
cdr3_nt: TGTGCCAGCAGTACCGGGACTAGCGGGAGGGCCCCATACAATGAGCAGTTCTTC

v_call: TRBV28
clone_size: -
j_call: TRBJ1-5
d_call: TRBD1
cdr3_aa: CASSRTGWLEPQHF
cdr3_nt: TGTGCCAGCAGCCGGACAGGGTGGCTTGAGCCCCAGCATTTT

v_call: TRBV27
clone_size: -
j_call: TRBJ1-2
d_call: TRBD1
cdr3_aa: CASSLSTGVDYGYTF
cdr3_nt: TGTGCCAGCAGTTTATCTACAGGGGTAGACTATGGCTACACCTTC

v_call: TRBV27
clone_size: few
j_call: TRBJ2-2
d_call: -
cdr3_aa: CASSLIFGELFF
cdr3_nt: TGTGCCAGCAGTTTAATTTTCGGGGAGCTGTTTTTT

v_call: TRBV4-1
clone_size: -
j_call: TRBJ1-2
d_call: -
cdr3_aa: CASSQVGLGYGYTF
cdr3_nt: TGCGCCAGCAGCCAAGTGGGACTTGGCTATGGCTACACCTTC

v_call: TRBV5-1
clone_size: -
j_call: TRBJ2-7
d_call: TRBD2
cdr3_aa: CASSLAELAGVIYEQYF
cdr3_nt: TGCGCCAGCAGCTTGGCCGAACTAGCGGGAGTCATCTACGAGCAGTACTTC

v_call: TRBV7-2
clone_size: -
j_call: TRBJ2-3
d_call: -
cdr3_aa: CASSFGTSSTDTQYF
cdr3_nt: TGTGCCAGCAGCTTTGGGACTTCCAGCACAGATACGCAGTATTTT

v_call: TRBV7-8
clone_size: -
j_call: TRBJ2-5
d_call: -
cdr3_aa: CASSLGQGRTLQETQYF
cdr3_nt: TGTGCCAGCAGCTTAGGGCAGGGGCGAACTCTCCAAGAGACCCAGTACTTC

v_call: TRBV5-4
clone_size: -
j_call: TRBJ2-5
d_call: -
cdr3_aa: CASSQSYRVSGETQYF
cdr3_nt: TGTGCCAGCAGCCAATCCTACAGGGTCTCGGGAGAGACCCAGTACTTC

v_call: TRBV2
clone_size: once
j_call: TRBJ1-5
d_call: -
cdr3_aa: CASSPVRATSNQPQHF
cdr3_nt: TGTGCCAGCAGTCCCGTCAGGGCCACTAGCAATCAGCCCCAGCATTTT

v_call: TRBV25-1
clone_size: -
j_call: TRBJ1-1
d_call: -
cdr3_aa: CTSSEIGDSGTEAFF
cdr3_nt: TGTACCAGCAGTGAAATCGGCGACTCTGGGACTGAAGCTTTCTTT

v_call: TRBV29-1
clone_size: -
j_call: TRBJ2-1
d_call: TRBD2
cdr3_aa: CSVLGDLAGAFYNEQFF
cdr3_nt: TGCAGCGTCCTCGGGGACCTAGCGGGAGCGTTCTACAATGAGCAGTTCTTC

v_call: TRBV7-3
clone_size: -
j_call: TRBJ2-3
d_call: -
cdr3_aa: CASSPVRHRDTQYF
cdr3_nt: TGTGCCAGCAGCCCCGTTCGTCATCGAGATACGCAGTATTTT

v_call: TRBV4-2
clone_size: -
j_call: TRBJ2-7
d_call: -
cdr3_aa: CASSQPSPSFGSYEQYF
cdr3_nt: TGTGCCAGCAGCCAGCCCTCCCCCAGTTTCGGGTCCTACGAGCAGTACTTC

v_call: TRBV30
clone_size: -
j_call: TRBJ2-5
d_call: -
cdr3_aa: CACQEGSVETQYF
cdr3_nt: TGTGCCTGCCAAGAGGGGTCGGTGGAGACCCAGTACTTC